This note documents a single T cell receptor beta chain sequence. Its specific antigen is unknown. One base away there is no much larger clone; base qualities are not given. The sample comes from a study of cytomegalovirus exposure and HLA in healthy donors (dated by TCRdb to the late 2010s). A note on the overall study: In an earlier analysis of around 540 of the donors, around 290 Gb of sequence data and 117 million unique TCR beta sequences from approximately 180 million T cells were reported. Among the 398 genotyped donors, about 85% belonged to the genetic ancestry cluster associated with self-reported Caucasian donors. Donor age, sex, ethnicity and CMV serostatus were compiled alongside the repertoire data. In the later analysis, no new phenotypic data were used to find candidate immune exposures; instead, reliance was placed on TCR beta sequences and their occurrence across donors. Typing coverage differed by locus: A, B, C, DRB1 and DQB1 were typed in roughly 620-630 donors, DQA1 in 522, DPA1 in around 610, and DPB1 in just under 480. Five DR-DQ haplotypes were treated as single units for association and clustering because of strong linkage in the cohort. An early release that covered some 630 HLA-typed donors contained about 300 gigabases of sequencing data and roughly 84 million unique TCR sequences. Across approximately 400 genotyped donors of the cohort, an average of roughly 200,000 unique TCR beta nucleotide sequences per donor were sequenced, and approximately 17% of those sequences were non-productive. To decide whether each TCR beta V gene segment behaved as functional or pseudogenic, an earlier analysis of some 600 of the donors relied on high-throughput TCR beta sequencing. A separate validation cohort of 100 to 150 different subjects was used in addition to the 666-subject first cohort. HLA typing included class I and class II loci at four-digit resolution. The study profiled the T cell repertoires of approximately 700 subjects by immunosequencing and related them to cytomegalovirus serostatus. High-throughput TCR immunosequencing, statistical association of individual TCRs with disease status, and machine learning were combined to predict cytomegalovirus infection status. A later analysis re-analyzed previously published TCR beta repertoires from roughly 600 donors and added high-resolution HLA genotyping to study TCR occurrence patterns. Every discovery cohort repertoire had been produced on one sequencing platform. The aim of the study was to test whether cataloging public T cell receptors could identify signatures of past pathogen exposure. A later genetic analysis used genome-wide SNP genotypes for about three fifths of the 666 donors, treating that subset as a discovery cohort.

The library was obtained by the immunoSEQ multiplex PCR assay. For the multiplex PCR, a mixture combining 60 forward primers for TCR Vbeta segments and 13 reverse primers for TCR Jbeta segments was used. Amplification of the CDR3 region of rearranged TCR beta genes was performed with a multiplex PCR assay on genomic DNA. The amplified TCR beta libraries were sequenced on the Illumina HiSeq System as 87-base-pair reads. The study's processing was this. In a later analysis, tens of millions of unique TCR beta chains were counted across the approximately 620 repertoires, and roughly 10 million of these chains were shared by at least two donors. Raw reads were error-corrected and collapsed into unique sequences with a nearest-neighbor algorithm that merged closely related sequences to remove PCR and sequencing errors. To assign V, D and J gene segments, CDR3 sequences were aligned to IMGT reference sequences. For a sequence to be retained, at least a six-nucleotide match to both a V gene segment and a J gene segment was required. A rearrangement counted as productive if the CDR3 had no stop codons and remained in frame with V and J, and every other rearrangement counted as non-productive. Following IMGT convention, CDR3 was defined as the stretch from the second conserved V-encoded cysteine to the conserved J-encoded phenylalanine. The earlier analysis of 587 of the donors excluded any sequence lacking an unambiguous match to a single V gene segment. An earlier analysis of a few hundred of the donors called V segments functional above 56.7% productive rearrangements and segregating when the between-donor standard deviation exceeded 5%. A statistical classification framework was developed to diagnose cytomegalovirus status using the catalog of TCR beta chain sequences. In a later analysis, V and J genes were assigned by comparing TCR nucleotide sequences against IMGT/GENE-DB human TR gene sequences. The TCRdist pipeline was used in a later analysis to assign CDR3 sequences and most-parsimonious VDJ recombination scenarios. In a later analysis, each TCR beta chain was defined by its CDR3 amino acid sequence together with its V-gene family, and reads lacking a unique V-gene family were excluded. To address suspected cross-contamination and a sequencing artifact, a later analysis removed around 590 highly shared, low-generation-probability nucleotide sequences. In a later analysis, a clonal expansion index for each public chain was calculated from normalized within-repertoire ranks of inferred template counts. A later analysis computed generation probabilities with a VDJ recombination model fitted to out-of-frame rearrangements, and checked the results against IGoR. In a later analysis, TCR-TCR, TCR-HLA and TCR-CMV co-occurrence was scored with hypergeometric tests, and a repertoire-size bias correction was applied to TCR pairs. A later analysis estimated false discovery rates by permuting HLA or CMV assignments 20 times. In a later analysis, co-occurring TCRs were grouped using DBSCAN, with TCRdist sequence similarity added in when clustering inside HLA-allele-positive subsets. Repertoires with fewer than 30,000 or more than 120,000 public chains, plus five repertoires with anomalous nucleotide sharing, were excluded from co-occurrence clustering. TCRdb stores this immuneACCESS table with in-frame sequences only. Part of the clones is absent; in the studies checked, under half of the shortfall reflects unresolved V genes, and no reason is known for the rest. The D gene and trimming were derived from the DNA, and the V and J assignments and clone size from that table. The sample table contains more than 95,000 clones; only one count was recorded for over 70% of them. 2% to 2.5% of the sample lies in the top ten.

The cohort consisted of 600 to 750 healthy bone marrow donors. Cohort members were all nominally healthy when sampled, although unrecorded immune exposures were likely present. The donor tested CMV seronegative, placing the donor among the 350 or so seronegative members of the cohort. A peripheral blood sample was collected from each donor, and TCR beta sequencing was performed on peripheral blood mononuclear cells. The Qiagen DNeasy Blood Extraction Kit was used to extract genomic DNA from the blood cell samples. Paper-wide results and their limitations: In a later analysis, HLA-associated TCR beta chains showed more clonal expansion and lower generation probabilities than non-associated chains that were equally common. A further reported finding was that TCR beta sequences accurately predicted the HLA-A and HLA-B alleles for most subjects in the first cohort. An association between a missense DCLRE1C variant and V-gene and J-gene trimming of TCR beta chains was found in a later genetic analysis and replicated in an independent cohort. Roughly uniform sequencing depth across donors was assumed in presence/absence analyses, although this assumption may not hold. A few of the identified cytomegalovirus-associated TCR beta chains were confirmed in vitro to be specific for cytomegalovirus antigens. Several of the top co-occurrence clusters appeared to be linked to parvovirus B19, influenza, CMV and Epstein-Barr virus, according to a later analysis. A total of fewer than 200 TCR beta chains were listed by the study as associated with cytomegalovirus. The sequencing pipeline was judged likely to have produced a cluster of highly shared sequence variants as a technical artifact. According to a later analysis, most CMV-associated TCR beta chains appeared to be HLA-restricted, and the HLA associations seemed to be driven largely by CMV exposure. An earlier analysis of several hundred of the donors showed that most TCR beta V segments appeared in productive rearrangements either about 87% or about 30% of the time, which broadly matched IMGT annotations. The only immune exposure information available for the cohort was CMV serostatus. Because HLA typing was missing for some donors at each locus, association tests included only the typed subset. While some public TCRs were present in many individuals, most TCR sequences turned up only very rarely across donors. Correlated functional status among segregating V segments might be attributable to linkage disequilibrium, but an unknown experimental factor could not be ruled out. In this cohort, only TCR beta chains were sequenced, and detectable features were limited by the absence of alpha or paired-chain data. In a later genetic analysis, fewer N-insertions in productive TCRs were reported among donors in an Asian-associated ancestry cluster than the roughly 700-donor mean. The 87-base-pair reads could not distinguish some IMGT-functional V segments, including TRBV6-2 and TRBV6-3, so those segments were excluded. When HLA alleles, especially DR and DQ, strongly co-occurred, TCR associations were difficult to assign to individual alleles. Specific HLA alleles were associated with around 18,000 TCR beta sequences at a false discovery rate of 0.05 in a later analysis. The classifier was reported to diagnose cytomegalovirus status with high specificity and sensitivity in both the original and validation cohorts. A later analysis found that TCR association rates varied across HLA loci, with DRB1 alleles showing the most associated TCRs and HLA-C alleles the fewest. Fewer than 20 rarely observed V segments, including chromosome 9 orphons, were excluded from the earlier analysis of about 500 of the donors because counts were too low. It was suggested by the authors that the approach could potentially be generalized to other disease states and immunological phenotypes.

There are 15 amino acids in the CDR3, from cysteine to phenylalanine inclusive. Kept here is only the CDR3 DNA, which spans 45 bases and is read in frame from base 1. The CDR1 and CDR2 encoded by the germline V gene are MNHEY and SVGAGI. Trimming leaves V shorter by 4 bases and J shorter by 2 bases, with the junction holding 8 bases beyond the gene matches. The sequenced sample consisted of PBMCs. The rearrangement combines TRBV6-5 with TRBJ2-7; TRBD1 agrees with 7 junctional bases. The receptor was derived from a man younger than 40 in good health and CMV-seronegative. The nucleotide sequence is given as TGTGCCAGCAGTTTGACAGGGATTAGTCCCTACGAGCAGTACTTC. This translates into CASSLTGISPYEQYF.